Below are 9 T cell receptor beta chains sequenced from a single sample in a study of blood T cell repertoires in COVID-19. Generated by immunoSEQ multiplex PCR, the TCRdb table keeps only in-frame clones and is missing some. The sample has 180,000 or so clones; approximately 88% are singletons. The sequenced sample consisted of peripheral blood. These receptors came from a man between 40 and 49 years old with acute or convalescent COVID-19.

The chain links TRBV24-1 to TRBJ2-2; 7 bases are shared with TRBD1. Trimming cost V 3 bases and J 3 bases; bases outside gene matches: 6. The V gene's germline CDR1 is KGHDR and CDR2 SFDVKD. The CDR3 consists of 16 residues. CDR3 amino acids: CATSDPTGHHTGELFF. In DNA, the CDR3 is TGTGCCACCAGTGATCCGACAGGGCATCACACCGGGGAGCTGTTTTTT.

The V gene is TRBV5-8, the J gene TRBJ2-1; D is perhaps TRBD2 (6 bases). Trimming shortened V by 4 bases and J by 3 bases, and 11 bases separated the two germline ends. This CDR3 has 14 amino acids. CDR1 is SGHTS and CDR2 is YDEGEE in the germline V gene. The CDR3 nucleotides read TGTGCCAGCAGCGCCGGGACTTTCTACAATGAGCAGTTCTTC. Protein product: CASSAGTFYNEQFF.

The rearrangement uses TRBV5-1 and TRBJ1-3; the match to TRBD1 covers 7 bases. Trimming took 0 bases from V and 3 from J; bases not matched to a gene: 15. The CDR3 covers 19 residues. Germline V lookup: CDR1 SGHRS, CDR2 YFSETQ. CDR3 in amino acids: CASSLAPPSTGSFGNTIYF. CDR3 nucleotides: TGCGCCAGCAGCTTGGCTCCGCCTTCGACAGGGAGTTTTGGAAACACCATATATTTT.

This clone was picked up one time. V and J are TRBV15 and TRBJ2-7; TRBD2 might be the D (6 bases). CDR1 is LNHNV and CDR2 is YYDKDF in the germline V gene (reference sequence). The V gene lost 0 bases and the J gene lost 1 base, with 7 bases spanning the gap. CDR3 size: 14 residues. CDR3 nucleotides: TGTGCCACCAGCAGAGAGGGAGGTTCCTACGAGCAGTACTTC. Translated, it gives CATSREGGSYEQYF.

This chain connects TRBV5-1 to TRBJ2-7, with a possible D match to TRBD2 (6 bases). This CDR3 is built from 14 residues. Deletions cut 0 bases from V and 1 base from J, with 8 bases between. CDR1 and CDR2 (germline): SGHRS, YFSETQ. CDR3 DNA: TGCGCCAGCAGCTTGGGCGGGGTATCCTACGAGCAGTACTTC. Translating gives CASSLGGVSYEQYF.

This clone occurred a few times. The chain carries TRBV4-2 and TRBJ1-5, with D hard to call. The V end was cut by 6 bases, the J end by 0 bases, with 6 bases between. The CDR3 contains 13 residues. CDR1 is LGHNA, CDR2 YNFKEQ, per germline. The CDR3 DNA follows: TGTGCCAGCAGGTCCAATAGCAATCAGCCCCAGCATTTT. The encoded protein is CASRSNSNQPQHF.

The chain links TRBV4-1 to TRBJ2-5; D may be TRBD2 (7 bases). V gave up 1 base and J gave up 2 bases, with 14 bases separating them. CDR1 and CDR2 (germline): MGHRA, YSYEKL. The CDR3 is 16 residues long. DNA of the CDR3: TGCGCCAGCAGCCAAGCCGGGGGGCCCGATCAAGAGACCCAGTACTTC. This translates into CASSQAGGPDQETQYF.

This chain connects TRBV18 to TRBJ2-1; a possible D gene is TRBD1 (5 bases). Germline lookup yields CDR1 KGHSH and CDR2 LQKENI. The CDR3 extends over 14 amino acids. Between the trimmed V and J ends, which lost 0 bases and 9 bases, there was a span of 12 bases. The CDR3: CASSPPVGAAEQFF. The CDR3 coding sequence is TGTGCCAGCTCACCACCGGTAGGGGCGGCTGAGCAGTTCTTC.

Written as DNA, the CDR3 is TGTGCCAGCAGCTTAGATTCTAACAGACAAGAGACCCAGTACTTC. This sequence encodes CASSLDSNRQETQYF. The genes are TRBV7-9 and TRBJ2-5; the D is unclear. Germline V gene lookup returns CDR1 SEHNR and CDR2 FQNEAQ (reference sequence). V lost 1 base, J lost 2 bases, and 11 bases lay in between. The CDR3 contains 15 residues.